The TCR beta chain described here comes from a study of beta chain features in type 1 diabetes (dated by TCRdb to 2016 to 2018). Regarding the study in general: No differences in mean age, gender distribution, total cell number or subset yield were found between patients and healthy donors. Across all samples, approximately 98,000,000 sorted cells were examined, and cell number per subset correlated strongly with RNA yield. In the study, TCRB repertoires of sorted circulating CD4+ T cell subsets from recently diagnosed type 1 diabetes patients were compared with those of matched healthy donors. Regulatory and stem cell-like memory subsets were obtained from only 8 patients and about eight healthy donors, while naive and central memory subsets were obtained from all 30 or so donors. Overall study results and their limits: PCR may preferentially amplify shorter templates, but because patient and control samples were amplified and corrected together, any resulting skew would affect both groups equally. HLA sub-analyses involved small numbers of individuals, so any influence of HLA type on TCRB rearrangement remained unresolved. Naive, central memory and regulatory TCRB repertoires appeared to be more similar among patients than among healthy donors. At VDJ recombination sites, patients with type 1 diabetes made fewer insertions and deleted more nucleotides, a pattern implying thymic rearrangement abnormalities. In all four CD4+ subsets, TCRB CDR3 length was moderately but significantly shorter in type 1 diabetes patients. Because cDNA was sequenced instead of genomic DNA, highly expressing activated cells could be over-represented, though the groups showed no difference in activation or CD3 levels.

A single peripheral blood draw of 95 to 150 mL on average was collected from each donor into heparinised tubes. A BD FACSAria II was used to sort naive, central memory, regulatory and stem cell-like memory CD4+ T cells with a panel that included CD45RO, CCR7, CD25, CD127, CD95 and CD27. All sorted populations exceeded 95% purity. PBMCs were separated immediately by Lymphoprep density gradient centrifugation and were stained directly, without being cultured. So that batch effects would be minimized, each experiment stained and sorted samples in pairs, pairing one healthy donor with one patient. The entire isolated RNA was reverse transcribed using the High Capacity cDNA Reverse Transcription Kit, and thus expressed TCRB transcripts were sequenced. Naive, central memory and regulatory T cell samples underwent deep immunoSEQ sequencing, averaging roughly 3.5 million total reads per sample. Sorted cells were lysed in RLT buffer and RNA was extracted with DNase-treated RNeasy Micro or Mini kits, depending on cell number. Each cell subset was processed separately to prevent cross-contamination, with patient and healthy donor samples processed together. Using the immunoSEQ multiplex PCR, TCRB sequences were amplified from cDNA into 87-bp fragments spanning the CDR3 region. Sequencing of the amplicons was performed on the Illumina HiSeq platform. On the study's bioinformatics: PCR bias was computationally corrected using synthetic template baselines, reads within Hamming distance 2 were collapsed, and singletons that could not be merged were discarded. By aligning reads against IMGT, V, D and J genes, CDR3 length, and insertions or deletions at six rearrangement sites were assigned. Within each subset, clonotype counts were normalized to the number of sorted cells before true diversity and Gini coefficients were calculated with the tcR R package. The overlap coefficient, calculated on TCRB nucleotide sequences, was used to quantify repertoire sharing. This immuneACCESS table, as held by TCRdb, lists in-frame sequences with V and J called but not all clones. Of the missing ones, under half trace to an unresolved V gene in checked studies; the others have no known cause. V and J calls and clone size are as listed in that table; D and trimming were resolved from the DNA. The sample yields some 190,000 clones; 7.8% were counted once. Approximately 0.87% of the sample belongs to the ten largest clones.

V gives up 4 bases and J gives up 6 bases, and the segment between their germline ends measures 15 bases. The CDR3 numbers 15 residues from cysteine through phenylalanine. Only the CDR3 region is kept as DNA, spanning 45 bases read in frame from base 1. Based on the germline V gene, the CDR1 and CDR2 sequences are MGHRA and YSYEKL. There are a few counts of this clone. Its antigen is still unknown. No base quality values were provided; no much bigger clone lies one nucleotide off. The sample comprised central memory CD4+ T cells from blood. The receptor chain draws on TRBV4-1 and TRBJ2-2; TRBD2 is a weak D gene call, 6 bases matching. The receptor was isolated from a woman aged 40 to 55 with type 1 diabetes. For the CDR3, the sequence is CASSLSGEISGELFF. The DNA sequence is TGCGCCAGCAGCCTCTCGGGGGAAATATCCGGGGAGCTGTTTTTT.